This T cell receptor (beta chain) was recorded in a study of CD8 T cells in Susac syndrome. Study-wide findings and caveats: The TCR sequencing and HLA analysis in the study involved a relatively small number of individuals, as the study acknowledged.

This clonotype was detected only once. Its antigen is still unknown. Sequencing targeted TCR beta in T cells from blood (CD8+ and CD4+). cDNA came from roughly 0.53 to 1 ug RNA primed by random hexamers. By means of immunoSEQ multiplex PCR, TCR beta CDR3 spanning 54 Vbeta and 13 Jbeta underwent amplification. TCRdb fed the immunoSEQ multiplex PCR reads into MiXCR, producing one record per CDR3 protein. The profile shows 130,000 to 150,000 distinct CDR3 sequences, about 93% of them singletons. CDR1 SQVTM and CDR2 ANQGSEA come from the germline V gene. The CDR3 is made up of 16 amino acids. V shed 0 bases and J shed 11 bases, with 22 bases lying between them.

The sample taken for sequencing was CD8+ T cells from PBMCs. The rearrangement uses TRBV29-1 and TRBJ1-4, with D possibly matching TRBD1 (5 bases). The sequence derives from a human donor in good health. The DNA of the CDR3 is TGCAGCGTTGAAGATGGCTCAGTCCCTTGGGGGGGGAAACTGTTTTTT. Translated, it gives CSVEDGSVPWGGKLFF.